What follows are 14 T cell receptor beta chains derived from one specimen sequenced in a study of shared clonotypes between healthy human individuals. Sequencing used immunoSEQ multiplex PCR; TCRdb keeps in-frame clones, though not all of them. This sample has 2,500,000 or so clones, with 85% to 95% found just once. The sequenced material came from naive CD4+ T cells from PBMCs. The subset is: CD45RA+ positively selected. The receptors come from a man aged 18-30 years in good health. Some clones in this sample may be carry-over from other donors' samples.

V usage is TRBV28 and J usage is TRBJ2-5, with TRBD2 matching 11 bases. V shed 5 bases and J 5 bases; nucleotides not matched to a gene: 7. The CDR3 has 15 amino acids. The germline V gene has CDR1 MDHEN and CDR2 SYDVKM. The CDR3 region is CASSLTSGSWETQYF. CDR3 coding DNA: TGTGCCAGCAGTCTTACTAGCGGGAGTTGGGAGACCCAGTACTTC. Drawing the rest from reference TRBV28 and TRBJ2-5, the complete variable domain is DVKVTQSSRYLVKRTGEKVFLECVQDMDHENMFWYRQDPGLGLRLIYFSYDVKMKEKGDIPEGYSVSREKKERFSLILESASTNQTSMYLCASSLTSGSWETQYFGPGTRLLVL.

The chain is built from TRBV5-4 and TRBJ1-1; unclear D gene. CDR3 length: 15 residues. Germline V gene lookup returns CDR1 SGHNT and CDR2 YYREEE (reference sequence). Between the trimmed V and J ends, which lost 0 bases and 2 bases, there was a span of 11 bases. CDR3 nucleotide sequence: TGTGCCAGCAGCTTGGCAGCCAGTATTAACACTGAAGCTTTCTTT. It is translated as CASSLAASINTEAFF. The whole variable domain, remainder taken from reference TRBV5-4 and TRBJ1-1, is ETGVTQSPTHLIKTRGQQVTLRCSSQSGHNTVSWYQQALGQGPQFIFQYYREEENGRGNFPPRFSGLQFPNYSSELNVNALELDDSALYLCASSLAASINTEAFFGQGTRLTVV.

CDR3 region: CASSFGRETQYF. Written as DNA, the CDR3 is TGTGCCAGCAGCTTTGGTCGAGAGACCCAGTACTTC. This chain links TRBV11-2 with TRBJ2-5; the D is unclear. Per germline, CDR1 SGHAT and CDR2 FQNNGV. CDR3 length equals 12 residues. V was clipped by 3 bases and J by 4 bases, with 6 bases between them.

This chain uses TRBV28 with TRBJ2-7; 9 positions match TRBD2. The ends lost 6 bases at V and 1 base at J; junction bases unmatched: 7. Germline CDR1 is MDHEN and CDR2 is SYDVKM. The CDR3 spans 15 residues. CDR3 DNA: TGTGCCAGCAGCTCCCCGACTAGCGGATCCTACGAGCAGTACTTC. This gives the protein CASSSPTSGSYEQYF.

The V and J genes are TRBV7-9 and TRBJ1-4, with TRBD1 as a possible D gene (5 bases). CDR3 length: 16 amino acids. Trimming removed 1 base from V and 7 bases from J, with 16 bases in between. The V gene's germline CDR1 is SEHNR and CDR2 FQNEAQ (reference sequence). This CDR3 is CASSLVFRQGSEKLFF. The DNA for the CDR3 is TGTGCCAGCAGCTTAGTATTTCGGCAGGGAAGTGAAAAACTGTTTTTT.

This clone has just one count. The V call is TRBV4-3, the J call TRBJ2-2, with D possibly called TRBD1 or TRBD2 (6 bases each). Between the trimmed V and J ends, which lost 0 bases and 7 bases, there was a span of 12 bases. This CDR3 has 15 residues. Germline V CDR1 and CDR2: LGHNA, YSLEER. In DNA form, the CDR3 reads TGCGCCAGCAGCCAAGAGGGGGGCGCGATCGGGGAGCTGTTTTTT. Its protein product is CASSQEGGAIGELFF.

The rearrangement links TRBV10-1 to TRBJ2-7; D is possibly TRBD2 (5 bases). Per the germline V gene, CDR1 is WNHNN and CDR2 is SYGVQD (reference sequence). This CDR3 comprises 11 residues. Trimming cost V 10 bases and J 8 bases, with 15 bases left between them. This CDR3 reads CATPLAPQQYF. In nucleotides, the CDR3 is TGCGCCACCCCCCTAGCTCCGCAGCAGTACTTC.

This chain uses TRBV20-1 with TRBJ2-1; D remains unclear. The V end was cut by 7 bases, the J end by 4 bases, with 8 bases between. There are 11 residues in the CDR3. Germline V lookup: CDR1 DFQATT, CDR2 SNEGSKA (reference sequence). CDR3 in DNA: TGCAGTGTTACCCGGTACAATGAGCAGTTCTTC. It specifies CSVTRYNEQFF.

The rearrangement links TRBV4-2 to TRBJ2-1; D remains ambiguous. Trimming took off 3 bases at V and 3 bases at J, with 6 bases between the two ends. CDR1 is LGHNA, CDR2 YNFKEQ, per germline. There are 13 residues in the CDR3. The CDR3 loop is CASSHPNYNEQFF. Here the CDR3 DNA reads TGTGCCAGCAGCCATCCCAACTACAATGAGCAGTTCTTC.

The chain links TRBV19 to TRBJ2-1; D not certain. Trimming took 3 bases from V and 9 from J, leaving 18 bases between them. Germline values: CDR1 LNHDA, CDR2 SQIVND (reference sequence). The CDR3 contains 15 residues. CDR3 sequence: CASSIPGMYSGEQFF. The CDR3 DNA follows: TGTGCCAGTAGTATCCCAGGAATGTACTCCGGTGAGCAGTTCTTC.

The gene calls are TRBV18 and TRBJ2-6; D is uncertain. The CDR3 is 17 amino acids. V lost 1 base, J lost 2 bases, and 12 bases lay in between. In germline, CDR1 is KGHSH, CDR2 LQKENI. The CDR3 loop is CASSPQSYAAGANVLTF. In nucleotides, the CDR3 is TGTGCCAGCTCACCACAGAGTTACGCTGCTGGGGCCAACGTCCTGACTTTC. Full variable domain (rest looked up from reference TRBV18 and TRBJ2-6): NAGVMQNPRHLVRRRGQEARLRCSPMKGHSHVYWYRQLPEEGLKFMVYLQKENIIDESGMPKERFSAEFPKEGPSILRIQQVVRGDSAAYFCASSPQSYAAGANVLTFGAGSRLTVL.

The chain uses TRBV7-9 and TRBJ2-7; D gene ambiguous. Germline CDR1 SEHNR, CDR2 FQNEAQ (reference sequence). The CDR3 covers 14 residues. The germline V and J ends were trimmed by 3 bases and 4 bases, with 13 bases remaining between them. This chain's CDR3 is CASSLMTDSYEQYF. The CDR3 DNA follows: TGTGCCAGCAGCTTGATGACTGACTCATACGAGCAGTACTTC.

A single count supports this clone. CDR3 in amino acids: CASSIALASGSPGELFF. CDR3 in DNA: TGTGCCAGTAGTATAGCCCTGGCTAGCGGGAGTCCCGGGGAGCTGTTTTTT. The rearrangement links TRBV19 to TRBJ2-2; 10 bases map to TRBD2. J lost 6 bases, V lost 1 base, and 8 bases had no gene match. Germline V gives CDR1 LNHDA, CDR2 SQIVND (reference sequence). The CDR3 loop spans 17 amino acids.

The rearrangement links TRBV5-1 to TRBJ1-2; no firm D call. This CDR3 has 13 residues. V gave up 1 base and J gave up 1 base, with 5 bases separating them. Looked up from germline, CDR1 is SGHRS and CDR2 is YFSETQ. CDR3 residues: CASSLSDNYGYTF. CDR3 in DNA: TGCGCCAGCAGCTTGTCCGATAACTATGGCTACACCTTC.